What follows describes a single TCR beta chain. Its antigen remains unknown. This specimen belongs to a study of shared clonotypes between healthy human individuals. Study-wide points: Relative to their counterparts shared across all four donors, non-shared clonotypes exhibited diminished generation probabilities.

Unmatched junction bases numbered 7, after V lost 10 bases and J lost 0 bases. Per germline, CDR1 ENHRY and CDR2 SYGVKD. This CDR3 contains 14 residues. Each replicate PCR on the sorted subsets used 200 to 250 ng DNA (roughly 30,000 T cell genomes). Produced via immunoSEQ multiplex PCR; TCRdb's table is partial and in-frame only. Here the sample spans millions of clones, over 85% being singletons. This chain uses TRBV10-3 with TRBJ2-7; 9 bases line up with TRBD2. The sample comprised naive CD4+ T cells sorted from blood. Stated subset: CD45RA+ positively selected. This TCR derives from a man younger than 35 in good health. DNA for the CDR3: TGTGCCACCCGAAGCGGGGGGAGCTCCTACGAGCAGTACTTC. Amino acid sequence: CATRSGGSSYEQYF.